This T cell receptor beta chain stems from a study of shared clonotypes between healthy human individuals. V dropped 4 bases and J dropped 4 bases, with 18 bases sitting between them. The CDR3 consists of 16 residues. The V gene's germline CDR1 is SGHTA and CDR2 FQGTGA. The method was immunoSEQ multiplex PCR; TCRdb's version includes in-frame clones alone and lacks a portion of them. The data show approximately 2.1 million clones, with approximately 93% seen just once and 0.3% to 0.4% held by the top ten. The V call is TRBV7-3, the J call TRBJ2-3; a possible D gene is TRBD2 (5 bases). The TCR was taken from a man aged 18-30 years in good health. Some clones in this sample may be carry-over from other donors' samples. Input material: naive CD4+ T cells from PBMCs. Subset reported: CD45RA+ positively selected. CDR3 in DNA: TGTGCCAGCAGCTCGCCCACCTTCGAGGAGGCAGATACGCAGTATTTT. Protein sequence: CASSSPTFEEADTQYF.